The sequence of this TCR beta chain was determined in a study of T cells in localized non-small cell lung cancer. Study conclusions and caveats: Longer overall survival was seen with higher T cell density measured in blood. Adjacent lung held a median about 57 of the top 100 tumor clones. Only one tumor region went through sequencing, so heterogeneity may still be there.

In regard to this clone: Antigen: not known.

V was trimmed by 3 bases and J by 12 bases, leaving 14 bases between them. The CDR3 is 12 amino acids. Germline CDR1 reads LNHDA; CDR2 reads SQIVND (reference sequence). The repertoire was sequenced with immunoSEQ multiplex PCR; TCRdb's copy has only in-frame clones and lacks some. The sample includes tens of thousands of clones, approximately 94% of them seen just once. The chain combines TRBV19 with TRBJ1-2; no clear D gene. The sample was peripheral blood, taken before any cancer treatment. This sequence was found in a female donor older than 55 with stage I lung adenocarcinoma. CDR3 sequence reads: CASSIGRYVDTF. CDR3 sequence (DNA): TGTGCCAGTAGTATTGGGCGCTACGTTGACACCTTC.